This TCR beta chain was sequenced for a study of T cell clusters in autoimmune cytopenias. The study's findings and limits: Functional roles of the in silico T cell clusters still await experimental validation. The cluster-lack signature was not seen for secondary cytopenia versus chronic lymphocytic leukemia.

Multiplex touch-down PCR amplified TRB using TRB-A and TRB-B pools in one tube. TCRdb re-called the multiplex PCR reads and gives one entry per CDR3 protein, without DNA. The sample holds just over 3,500 distinct CDR3 sequences. Each sample's input was 250 ng genomic DNA, 35,000 to 40,000 genome equivalents. This CDR3 region has 12 residues. Germline V CDR1 and CDR2: GTSNPN, SVGIG (reference sequence). This clonotype is called medium-sized based on its frequency. As yet, its antigen is unknown. Sequenced: peripheral blood. V and J are TRBV30 and TRBJ2-5; TCRdb indicates TRBD2, and absent DNA this call remains unverified. The clonotype comes from a human donor with an autoimmune cytopenia or autoimmune hepatitis (not recorded which). This chain's CDR3 is CAWSSSQETQYF.